This is a list of T cell receptor beta chains from one sample in a study of read filtering for tumor transcriptome and immune sequencing. In TCRdb, the reads were re-called with MiXCR into one record per CDR3 protein. Of approximately 61,000 distinct CDR3 sequences listed, around 21% are singletons. Sequences were obtained from a population of CD138-negative cells sorted from bone marrow. The receptor source for this set is a donor aged 40 or over with multiple myeloma. CDR3s include the opening cysteine and the closing phenylalanine or tryptophan. Each record gives: V gene, J gene, clone size, D gene, CDR3 length, CDR3 DNA, CDR3 protein. A D gene is named only where the DNA matches it firmly. Some rows mark clone size as missing; the rest say once, few, many or name a class of expanded clone.

TRBV23-1	TRBJ2-5	many	TRBD1	15	TGCGCCAGCCGAGCCCGACCGGGACAGAAAGAGACCCAGTACTTC	CASRARPGQKETQYF
TRBV7-9	TRBJ1-5	few	TRBD1	18	TGTGCCAGCAGCTCCTCTTGGACAGGGGCGGGGGAGAATCAGCCCCAGCATTTT	CASSSSWTGAGENQPQHF
TRBV5-5	TRBJ2-1	many	TRBD1	12	TGTGCCAGCAGACCTGGGACAGGCCAGCAGTTCTTC	CASRPGTGQQFF
TRBV5-4	TRBJ2-5	many	-	14	TGTGCCAGCAGCGGAGGGGGGGCCCGAGAGACCCAGTACTTC	CASSGGGARETQYF
TRBV29-1	TRBJ1-2	few	-	15	TGCAGCGTGTTGTCCCAGATGGGGCCAGCGAGTGGCTACACCTTC	CSVLSQMGPASGYTF
TRBV30	TRBJ1-5	-	-	14	TGTGCCTGGAGTAAGACGGGGAATGATCAGCCCCAGCATTTT	CAWSKTGNDQPQHF
TRBV28	TRBJ1-1	-	-	14	TGTGCCAGCAGTTTAGTACAGTCGAACACTGAAGCTTTCTTT	CASSLVQSNTEAFF
TRBV29-1	TRBJ2-7	many	TRBD1	13	TGCAGCGTCCCGAGACAGGGTACCTACGAGCAGTACTTC	CSVPRQGTYEQYF
TRBV7-8	TRBJ1-4	many	TRBD1	15	TGTGCCAGCAGCGTCACGGGACAGGGAGGAGGCAAACTGTTTTTT	CASSVTGQGGGKLFF
TRBV3-1	TRBJ1-1	many	-	13	TGTGCCAGCAGCCATAGTGGAGTCTCTGAAGCTTTCTTT	CASSHSGVSEAFF
TRBV18	TRBJ1-1	-	-	12	TGTGCCAGCTCGAGCACCACGACTGAAGCTTTCTTT	CASSSTTTEAFF
TRBV29-1	TRBJ2-1	many	TRBD2	14	TGCAGCGCTAGCGGGGACCTCTCCTACAATGAGCAGTTCTTC	CSASGDLSYNEQFF
TRBV7-7	TRBJ2-2	many	-	14	TGTGCTAGCAGCTCCCAACAGGGTTACGGGGAGCTGTTTTTT	CASSSQQGYGELFF
TRBV6-2/TRBV6-3	TRBJ1-1	many	-	13	TGTGCCAGCAGTTACACAGGGAACACTGAAGCTTTCTTT	CASSYTGNTEAFF
TRBV7-8	TRBJ2-3	many	-	14	TGTGCCAGCAGCTTAGTTCCCCTCGGCGATACGCAGTATTTT	CASSLVPLGDTQYF
TRBV29-1	TRBJ2-2	many	TRBD1	13	TGCAGCGCAGACAGGGATAACGCCGGGGAGCTGTTTTTT	CSADRDNAGELFF
TRBV28	TRBJ2-2	many	-	15	TGTGCCAGCATGTATAGCGGAGGGAACACCGGGGAGCTGTTTTTT	CASMYSGGNTGELFF
TRBV19	TRBJ2-7	-	TRBD1	13	TGTGCCAGTAGTTTTGGGGACAGACTTGAGCAGTACTTC	CASSFGDRLEQYF
TRBV6-5	TRBJ1-4	many	TRBD1	14	TGTGCCACGAAGGGAGGGGGCGTCGTTGCCGAACTGTTTTTT	CATKGGGVVAELFF
TRBV11-2	TRBJ2-7	many	TRBD1	16	TGTGCCAGCAGCCCGACAGGGGCCAAGCTTTCCTACGAGCAGTACTTC	CASSPTGAKLSYEQYF
TRBV14	TRBJ1-1	many	-	18	TGTGCCAGCAGCCAAGTTCTGATTCGCGCAGGGGTTAAAACTGAAGCTTTCTTT	CASSQVLIRAGVKTEAFF
TRBV7-9	TRBJ2-6	few	-	15	TGTGCCAGCAGCCCACGGATGCCTGGGGCCAACGTCCTGACTTTC	CASSPRMPGANVLTF
TRBV20-1	TRBJ2-7	many	TRBD2	15	TGCAGTGCTAGAGATGGCGGGGGGGCTTCGGACGAGCAGTACTTC	CSARDGGGASDEQYF
TRBV27	TRBJ2-7	many	-	14	TGTGCCAGCAGTTTAAATTCTGGGGGGCGCGGGCAGTACTTC	CASSLNSGGRGQYF
TRBV13	TRBJ2-1	many	-	16	TGTGCCAGCAGCCCGCGGGGGCAGGTGTCCTACAATGAGCAGTTCTTC	CASSPRGQVSYNEQFF
TRBV11-2	TRBJ2-2	many	-	14	TGTGCCAGCAGCTTACAGGGTTTAACCGGGGAGCTGTTTTTT	CASSLQGLTGELFF
TRBV11-1	TRBJ2-5	-	-	13	TGTGCCAGCAGTCTACAGCCTGGGGAGACCCAGTACTTC	CASSLQPGETQYF
TRBV6-6	TRBJ1-5	many	TRBD1	14	TGTGCCAGCAGTATACAGGGGATCCATCAGCCCCAGCATTTT	CASSIQGIHQPQHF
TRBV18	TRBJ2-5	-	TRBD1	15	TGTGCCAGCTCACCCTCACAACAGGGGAAAGAGACCCAGTACTTC	CASSPSQQGKETQYF
TRBV5-1	TRBJ2-1	-	TRBD1	17	TGCGCCAGCAGCCCTGACCCGGACAGGGGGTTAGTCTACGGGCAGTTCTTC	CASSPDPDRGLVYGQFF
TRBV7-9	TRBJ2-1	many	-	12	TGTGCCAGCAGCCCATCGATTGATGAGCAGTTCTTC	CASSPSIDEQFF
TRBV27	TRBJ2-3	few	-	17	TGTGCCAGCAGTCTCTCCCCCGGGGGCGTTGGCACAGATACGCAGTATTTT	CASSLSPGGVGTDTQYF